This entry lists 18 T cell receptor beta chains sequenced from one sample in a study of cytomegalovirus exposure and HLA in healthy donors (dated by TCRdb to the late 2010s). The receptor library was made with the immunoSEQ multiplex PCR assay. A mixture of 60 forward primers for TCR Vbeta segments and 13 reverse primers for TCR Jbeta segments was used in the multiplex PCR. Not all clones reach the TCRdb copy of this immuneACCESS table, which keeps in-frame sequences only. Checked studies attribute under half of the gap to unresolved V genes and leave the rest unexplained. The table for this sample lists approximately 75,000 clones; around 70% of them were counted only once. Of the sample, less than 25% is held by the ten largest clones. Material for sequencing was PBMCs. The receptor source for this set is a man between 40 and 49 years old in good health and CMV-seropositive.

This chain connects TRBV19 to TRBJ1-5, with TRBD1 as a possible D gene (6 bases). CDR3 length: 15 residues. The V and J ends lost 7 bases and 5 bases respectively, with 18 bases between them. CDR1 is LNHDA and CDR2 is SQIVND in the germline V gene (reference sequence). For the CDR3, the DNA is TGTGCCAGTACCGAATTGGGGGGGGCGGATCAGCCCCAGCATTTT. This codes for CASTELGGADQPQHF.

This clone was seen a few times. The chain recombines TRBV6-1 with TRBJ1-2; 9 bases fit TRBD1. J gave up 6 bases and V 9 bases, and 14 bases lay outside the gene matches. This CDR3 is 15 amino acids long. CDR1 and CDR2 (germline): MNHNS, SASEGT. This CDR3 reads CASVLNRDRENGYTF. The CDR3 DNA sequence: TGTGCCAGTGTTTTAAACCGGGACAGGGAGAATGGCTACACCTTC.

On this clone itself: With a much larger clone just one base away, this may be a read error. The DNA for the CDR3 is TGTGCCATCAGTGGAAAAACAGGGAGGGTCGACCAGTACTTC. It translates to CAISGKTGRVDQYF. The chain couples TRBV10-3 to TRBJ2-7, with D tentatively TRBD2 (7 bases). The CDR3 runs 14 residues. V lost 4 bases, J lost 10 bases, and 20 bases lay in between. The germline V gene has CDR1 ENHRY and CDR2 SYGVKD.

The chain uses TRBV4-1 and TRBJ1-6; 8 bases are shared with TRBD1. Trimming took 1 base from V and 5 from J; bases not matched to a gene: 10. This CDR3 contains 18 residues. CDR1 and CDR2 from the germline V gene are MGHRA and YSYEKL. CDR3 protein: CASSQGQGKRVDNSPLHF. The CDR3 DNA reads TGCGCCAGCAGCCAAGGACAGGGGAAGAGGGTGGATAATTCACCCCTCCACTTT.

The genes are TRBV5-1 and TRBJ2-7, with a weak D call TRBD1 (5 bases). Trimming left V 4 bases short and J 2 bases short, with 13 bases between. The germline V gene encodes CDR1 SGHRS and CDR2 YFSETQ. CDR3 length equals 14 residues. The DNA of the CDR3 is TGCGCCAGCAGCAGGTCGACAGAAGCCTACGAGCAGTACTTC. As protein: CASSRSTEAYEQYF.

The chain is built from TRBV4-3 and TRBJ2-5, with D tentatively TRBD1 (6 bases). The CDR3 is made up of 15 amino acids. The germline gives CDR1 LGHNA, CDR2 YSLEER. V shed 1 base and J shed 4 bases, with 13 bases lying between them. CDR3 residues: CASSQAGGPAETQYF. CDR3 nucleotide sequence: TGCGCCAGCAGCCAAGCTGGGGGCCCGGCAGAGACCCAGTACTTC.

The rearrangement uses TRBV11-2 and TRBJ2-3; 13 positions agree with TRBD2. V trimming: 2 bases; J trimming: 5 bases; junction bases outside the gene matches: 1. The germline V gene encodes CDR1 SGHAT and CDR2 FQNNGV. The CDR3 length is 15 residues. DNA of the CDR3: TGTGCCAGCAGCTTAAGACTAGCGGGGGGAGATACGCAGTATTTT. It yields the protein CASSLRLAGGDTQYF.

The chain couples TRBV5-1 to TRBJ2-1; 10 bases map to TRBD2. Germline V gene data show CDR1 as SGHRS and CDR2 as YFSETQ. The CDR3 contains 15 residues. Losses at the gene ends were 4 bases for V and 2 bases for J; bases not matched to a gene: 3. CDR3 bases: TGCGCCAGCAGCGCTACTAGCGGGGCCTACAATGAGCAGTTCTTC. It codes for CASSATSGAYNEQFF.

This clone showed up just a few times. The rearrangement uses TRBV5-1 and TRBJ1-6, with a possible D match to TRBD1 (5 bases). CDR1 SGHRS and CDR2 YFSETQ come from the germline V gene. Trimming removed 2 bases from V and 10 bases from J, with 13 bases in between. CDR3 length: 14 amino acids. The CDR3 region has the DNA TGCGCCAGCAGCTTAGGGGCCATGGGGTCACCCCTCCACTTT. Encoded protein: CASSLGAMGSPLHF.

The chain couples TRBV7-2 to TRBJ2-7; 7 bases are a match to TRBD1. CDR1 is SGHTA and CDR2 is FQGNSA in the germline V gene. The CDR3 has 15 residues. The junction had 10 bases not matched to a gene; V was cut back by 5 bases and J by 3 bases. CDR3 nucleotide sequence: TGTGCCAGCAGCGTCACACCGGGACAGAGCTACGAGCAGTACTTC. Translating gives CASSVTPGQSYEQYF. Using reference TRBV7-2 and TRBJ2-7 for the parts outside the CDR3, the full variable domain is GAGVSQSPSNKVTEKGKDVELRCDPISGHTALYWYRQSLGQGLEFLIYFQGNSAPDKSGLPSDRFSAERTGGSVSTLTIQRTQQEDSAVYLCASSVTPGQSYEQYFGPGTRLTVT.

The rearrangement links TRBV6-1 to TRBJ1-5, with a weak D call TRBD1 (5 bases). Germline-derived CDR1 and CDR2 are MNHNS and SASEGT. There are 16 residues in the CDR3. The ends were cut back, 2 bases at V and 0 bases at J, with 11 bases in the middle. Written as DNA, the CDR3 is TGTGCCAGCAGTGAATTTGGACATAATAGCAATCAGCCCCAGCATTTT. It specifies CASSEFGHNSNQPQHF.

There are a few counts of this clone. A read error likely explains this, since a far larger clone differs by one base. J is TRBJ2-5 and V is TRBV6-1; D is unclear. Germline V gene data show CDR1 as MNHNS and CDR2 as SASEGT. The CDR3 consists of 12 residues. CDR3 sequence: CASGTAQEIQYF. The CDR3 nucleotides read TGTGCCAGTGGAACAGCCCAAGAGATCCAGTACTTC.

This clone was detected once. J is TRBJ2-5 and V is TRBV7-8; unclear D gene. The CDR3 totals 13 residues. V was trimmed by 0 bases and J by 2 bases, leaving 4 bases between them. Looked up from germline, CDR1 is SGHVS and CDR2 is FQNEAQ. The CDR3 loop is CASSLALQETQYF. For the CDR3, the DNA is TGTGCCAGCAGCTTAGCGCTACAAGAGACCCAGTACTTC.

This chain connects TRBV5-8 to TRBJ1-1; possible D gene TRBD1, 5 bases. The CDR3 sequence is 15 residues long. V was trimmed by 1 base and J by 5 bases, leaving 15 bases between them. CDR1 and CDR2 (germline): SGHTS, YDEGEE. The CDR3 is CASSLFVQGWTEAFF. CDR3 sequence (DNA): TGTGCCAGCAGCTTGTTTGTCCAGGGATGGACTGAAGCTTTCTTT.

This clone was picked up one time. The chain joins TRBV30 to TRBJ1-1; 8 positions match TRBD1. The CDR3 length is 13 residues. Germline V gene data show CDR1 as GTSNPN and CDR2 as SVGIG (reference sequence). V was pared by 1 base and J by 9 bases, with 7 bases of the junction left unmatched. The CDR3 loop reads CAWSARTGRKAFF. CDR3 sequence (DNA): TGTGCCTGGAGTGCGAGGACAGGGCGTAAAGCTTTCTTT.

V and J are TRBV27 and TRBJ2-7; TRBD1 matches 7 bases. V lost 6 bases, J lost 6 bases, and 11 bases stayed unmatched. Germline CDR1 and CDR2: MNHEY and SMNVEV (reference sequence). The CDR3 is 14 amino acids. CDR3 nucleotides: TGTGCCAGCAGAGTCGTACAGGGGTTTGCCGAGCAGTACTTC. Protein sequence: CASRVVQGFAEQYF.

V is TRBV9 and J is TRBJ1-1; TRBD1 might be the D (5 bases). The V end was cut by 3 bases, the J end by 4 bases, with 13 bases between. Per the germline V gene, CDR1 is SGDLS and CDR2 is YYNGEE. CDR3 length equals 14 residues. DNA of the CDR3: TGTGCCAGCAGCGAGGGGCGGACGGGCACTGAAGCTTTCTTT. Translation: CASSEGRTGTEAFF.

This chain connects TRBV7-8 to TRBJ1-1; D call uncertain. CDR3 length equals 13 residues. The V end lost 0 bases, the J end lost 2 bases, and 4 bases lay between the germline ends. The V gene's germline CDR1 is SGHVS and CDR2 FQNEAQ. The CDR3 DNA reads TGTGCCAGCAGCTTAGCGTTAAACACTGAAGCTTTCTTT. This gives the protein CASSLALNTEAFF.